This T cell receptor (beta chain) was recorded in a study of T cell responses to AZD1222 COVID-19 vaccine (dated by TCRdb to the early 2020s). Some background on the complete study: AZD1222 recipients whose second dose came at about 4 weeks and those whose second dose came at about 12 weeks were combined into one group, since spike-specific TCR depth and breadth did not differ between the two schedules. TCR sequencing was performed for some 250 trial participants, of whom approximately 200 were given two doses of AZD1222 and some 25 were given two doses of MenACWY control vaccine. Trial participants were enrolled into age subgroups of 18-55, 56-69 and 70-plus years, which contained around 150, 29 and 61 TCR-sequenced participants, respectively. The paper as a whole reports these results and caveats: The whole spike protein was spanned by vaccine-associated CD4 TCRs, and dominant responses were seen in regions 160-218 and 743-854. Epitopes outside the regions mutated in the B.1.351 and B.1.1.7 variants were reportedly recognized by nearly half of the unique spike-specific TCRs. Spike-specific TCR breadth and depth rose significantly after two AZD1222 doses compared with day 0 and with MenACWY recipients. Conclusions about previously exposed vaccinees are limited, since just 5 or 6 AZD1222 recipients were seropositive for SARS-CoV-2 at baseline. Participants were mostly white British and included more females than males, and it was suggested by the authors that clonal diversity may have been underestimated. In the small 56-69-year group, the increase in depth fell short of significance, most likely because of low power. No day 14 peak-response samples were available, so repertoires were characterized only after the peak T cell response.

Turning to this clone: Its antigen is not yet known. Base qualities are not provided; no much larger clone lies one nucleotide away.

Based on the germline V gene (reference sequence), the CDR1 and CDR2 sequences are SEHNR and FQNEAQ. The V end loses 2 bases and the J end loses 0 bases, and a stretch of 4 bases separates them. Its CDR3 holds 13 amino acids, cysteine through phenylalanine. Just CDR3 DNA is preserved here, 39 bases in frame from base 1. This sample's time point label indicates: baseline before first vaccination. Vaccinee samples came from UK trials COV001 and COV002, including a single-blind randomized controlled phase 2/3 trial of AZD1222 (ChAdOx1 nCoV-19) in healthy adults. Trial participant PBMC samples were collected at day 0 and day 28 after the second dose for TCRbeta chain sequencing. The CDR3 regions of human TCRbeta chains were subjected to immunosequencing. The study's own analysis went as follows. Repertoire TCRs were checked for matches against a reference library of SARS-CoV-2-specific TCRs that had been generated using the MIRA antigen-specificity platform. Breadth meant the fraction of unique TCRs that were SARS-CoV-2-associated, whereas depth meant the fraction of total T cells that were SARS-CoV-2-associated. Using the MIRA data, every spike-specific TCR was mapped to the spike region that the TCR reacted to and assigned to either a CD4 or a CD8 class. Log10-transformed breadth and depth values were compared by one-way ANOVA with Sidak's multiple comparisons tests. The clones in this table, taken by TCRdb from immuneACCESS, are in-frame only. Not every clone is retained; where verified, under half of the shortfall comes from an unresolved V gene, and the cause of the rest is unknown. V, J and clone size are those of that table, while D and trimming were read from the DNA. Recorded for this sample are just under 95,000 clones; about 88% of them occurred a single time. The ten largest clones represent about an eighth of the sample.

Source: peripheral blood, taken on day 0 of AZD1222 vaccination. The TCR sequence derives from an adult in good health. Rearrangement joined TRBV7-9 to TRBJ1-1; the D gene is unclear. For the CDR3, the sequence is CASSLQLNTEAFF. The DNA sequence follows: TGTGCCAGCAGCTTACAGCTGAACACTGAAGCTTTCTTT.